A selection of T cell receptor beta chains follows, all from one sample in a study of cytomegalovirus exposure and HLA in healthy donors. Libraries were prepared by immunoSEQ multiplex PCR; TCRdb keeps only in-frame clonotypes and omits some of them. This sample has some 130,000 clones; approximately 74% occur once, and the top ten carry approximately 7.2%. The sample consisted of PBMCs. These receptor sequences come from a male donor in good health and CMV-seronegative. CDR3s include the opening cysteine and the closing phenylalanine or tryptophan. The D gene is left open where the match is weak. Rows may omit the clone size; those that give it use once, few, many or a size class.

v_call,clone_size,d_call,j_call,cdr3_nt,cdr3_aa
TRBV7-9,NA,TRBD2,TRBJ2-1,TGTGCCAGCAGCTTAACTAGCGGGGGGCCAAATGAGCAGTTCTTC,CASSLTSGGPNEQFF
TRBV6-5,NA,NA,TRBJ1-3,TGTGCCAGCAGTCCCATCGGGGGCTCTGGAAACACCATATATTTT,CASSPIGGSGNTIYF
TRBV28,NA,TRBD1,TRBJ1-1,TGTGCCAGCACCGACAGGGCGAAGAACACTGAAGCTTTCTTT,CASTDRAKNTEAFF
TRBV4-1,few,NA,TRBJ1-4,TGCGCCAGCAGCCCCGACAGAACAGGGAATGAAAAACTGTTTTTT,CASSPDRTGNEKLFF
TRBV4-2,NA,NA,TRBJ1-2,TGTGCCAGCAGCCAAGATCCAATAGGGGGGGGTAGCCATGGCTACACCTTC,CASSQDPIGGGSHGYTF
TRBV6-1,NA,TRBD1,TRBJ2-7,TGTGCCAGCAGCCGGACAGGGTACGAGCAGTACTTC,CASSRTGYEQYF
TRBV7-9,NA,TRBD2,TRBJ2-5,TGTGCCAGCAGCTTAGACGGGACTAGCGGGGAGACCCAGTACTTC,CASSLDGTSGETQYF
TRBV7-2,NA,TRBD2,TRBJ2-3,TGTGCCAGCAGCTTACGGGGGGGCAGAGTGGCAGATACGCAGTATTTT,CASSLRGGRVADTQYF
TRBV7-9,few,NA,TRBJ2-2,TGTGCCAGCAGCCCTTGGGACTTCACCGGGGAGCTGTTTTTT,CASSPWDFTGELFF
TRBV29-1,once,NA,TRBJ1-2,TGCAGCGTTGAAGATCGGGTTAACTATGGCTACACCTTC,CSVEDRVNYGYTF
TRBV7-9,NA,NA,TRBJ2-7,TGTGCCAGCAGCTTAGGAACAGGGAGCTTTTCCTACGAGCAGTACTTC,CASSLGTGSFSYEQYF
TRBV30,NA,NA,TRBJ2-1,TGTGCCTGGAGTGTGGTTGGAACGCCGGGAGCTAATGAGCAGTTCTTC,CAWSVVGTPGANEQFF
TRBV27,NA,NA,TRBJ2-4,TGTGCCAGCAGTACTGGGGCGAAAAACATTCAGTACTTC,CASSTGAKNIQYF
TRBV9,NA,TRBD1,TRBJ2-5,TGTGCCAGCAGCGCCGGGACAGGGGCGATTGCCCAGTACTTC,CASSAGTGAIAQYF
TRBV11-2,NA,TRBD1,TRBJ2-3,TGTGCCAGCAGCTCGTCAGGGGGAGATACGCAGTATTTT,CASSSSGGDTQYF
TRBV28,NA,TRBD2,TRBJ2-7,TGTGCCAGCAATGATCCTAGCGGAGTCTCCTACGAGCAGTACTTC,CASNDPSGVSYEQYF
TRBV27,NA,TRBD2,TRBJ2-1,TGTGCCAGCAGGATTAGCGGGACCTCCTACAATGAGCAGTTCTTC,CASRISGTSYNEQFF
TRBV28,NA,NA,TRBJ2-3,TGTGCCAGCAGGGCCCGACTAGGGCCAGATACGCAGTATTTT,CASRARLGPDTQYF
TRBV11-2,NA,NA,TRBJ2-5,TGTGCCAGCAGCTTAGGGGCAGCAGAGACCCAGTACTTC,CASSLGAAETQYF
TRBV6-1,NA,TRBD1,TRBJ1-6,TGTGCCAGCAGTGAATGGGCAGGGACAGTCAATTCACCCCTCCACTTT,CASSEWAGTVNSPLHF
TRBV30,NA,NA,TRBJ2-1,TGTGCCTGGACCGAAACTAACCTCTACAATGAGCAGTTCTTC,CAWTETNLYNEQFF
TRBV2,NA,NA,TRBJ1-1,TGTGCCAGCACGGGACAACGAATGAACACTGAAGCTTTCTTT,CASTGQRMNTEAFF
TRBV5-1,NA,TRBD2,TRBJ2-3,TGCGCCAGCAGCCGAGGGAGCGGGGGTCACACAGATACGCAGTATTTT,CASSRGSGGHTDTQYF
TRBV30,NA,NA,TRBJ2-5,TGTGCCTGGAGCCCCCGTCGTGAGACCCAGTACTTC,CAWSPRRETQYF